This T cell receptor (beta chain) was obtained from a study of vaccination and CD4 T cells after COVID-19. Study summary: The authors exposed cells to overlapping spike peptides derived from SARS-CoV-2, HCoV-NL63, HCoV-OC43 and HCoV-229E.

Noted treatment: roughly nine-day PBMC culture with coronavirus spike peptide pools or control peptides (ViraFEST assay). This CDR3 has 15 residues. Trimming took 3 bases from V and 1 from J; bases not matched to a gene: 2. From germline, CDR1 is SGHTA and CDR2 FQGNSA. A note on this clonotype: Its antigen is as yet unknown.

Oncomine TCR Beta short-read sequencing was applied to DNA from cultured CD4+ T cells. TCRdb re-analysed the PCR reads in MiXCR, keeping a single row per CDR3 protein. In the table there are about 28,000 distinct CDR3 sequences, less than 80% of which are singletons. Study outcomes and limitations: Spike mono-reactivity was shown by 304 of 307 vaccine-specific clones in convalescent patients.

The receptor was derived from a human donor who received a COVID-19 vaccine. Sequencing used CD4+ T cells from blood, cultured in vitro, obtained after SARS-CoV-2 vaccination. This sequence joins TRBV7-2 and TRBJ1-1; 10 bases agree with TRBD1. The CDR3 reads CASSLRTGGNTEAFF. For the CDR3, the DNA is TGTGCCAGCAGCTTGAGGACAGGGGGGAACACTGAAGCTTTCTTT.